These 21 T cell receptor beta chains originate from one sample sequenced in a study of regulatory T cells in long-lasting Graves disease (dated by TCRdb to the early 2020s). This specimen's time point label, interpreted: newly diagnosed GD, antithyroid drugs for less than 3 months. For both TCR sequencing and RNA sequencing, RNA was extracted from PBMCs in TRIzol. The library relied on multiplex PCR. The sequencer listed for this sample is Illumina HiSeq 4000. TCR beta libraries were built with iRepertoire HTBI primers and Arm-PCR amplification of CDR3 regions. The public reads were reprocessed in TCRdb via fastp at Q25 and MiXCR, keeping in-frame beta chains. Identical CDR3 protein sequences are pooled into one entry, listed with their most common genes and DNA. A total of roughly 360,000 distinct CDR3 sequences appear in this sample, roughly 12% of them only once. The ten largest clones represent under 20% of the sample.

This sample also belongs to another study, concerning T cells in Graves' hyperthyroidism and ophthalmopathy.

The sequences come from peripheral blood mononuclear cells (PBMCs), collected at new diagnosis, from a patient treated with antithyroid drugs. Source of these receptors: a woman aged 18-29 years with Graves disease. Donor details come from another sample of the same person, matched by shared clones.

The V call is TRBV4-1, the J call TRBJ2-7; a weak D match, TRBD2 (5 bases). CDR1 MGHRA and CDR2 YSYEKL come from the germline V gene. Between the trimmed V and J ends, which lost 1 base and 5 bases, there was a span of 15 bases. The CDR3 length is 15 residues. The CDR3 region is CASSQGTNSADEQYF. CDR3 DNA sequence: TGCGCCAGCAGCCAAGGAACCAATTCAGCGGACGAGCAGTACTTC.

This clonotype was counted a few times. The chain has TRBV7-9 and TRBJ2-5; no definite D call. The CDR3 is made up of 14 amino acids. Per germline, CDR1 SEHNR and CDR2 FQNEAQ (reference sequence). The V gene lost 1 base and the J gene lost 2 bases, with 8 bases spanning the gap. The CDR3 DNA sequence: TGTGCCAGCAGCTTAGAACTCCCGCAAGAGACCCAGTACTTC. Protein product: CASSLELPQETQYF.

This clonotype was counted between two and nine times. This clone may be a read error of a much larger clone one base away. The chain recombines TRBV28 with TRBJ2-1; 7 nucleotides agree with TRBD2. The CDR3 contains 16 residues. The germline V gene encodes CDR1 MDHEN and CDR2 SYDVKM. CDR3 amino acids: CASSLQTSFSYNERFF. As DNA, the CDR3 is TGTGCCAGCAGTTTACAGACTAGCTTCTCCTACAATGAGCGGTTCTTC.

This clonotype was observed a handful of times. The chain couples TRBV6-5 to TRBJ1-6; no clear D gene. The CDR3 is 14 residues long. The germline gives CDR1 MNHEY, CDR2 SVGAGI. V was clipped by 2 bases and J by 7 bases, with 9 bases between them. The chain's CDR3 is CASSYRVSNSPLHF. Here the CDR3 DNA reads TGTGCCAGCAGTTACAGGGTTTCCAATTCACCCCTCCACTTT.

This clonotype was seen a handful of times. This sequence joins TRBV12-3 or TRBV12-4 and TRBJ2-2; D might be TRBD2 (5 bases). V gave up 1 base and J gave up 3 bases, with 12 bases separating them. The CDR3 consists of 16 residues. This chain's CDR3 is CASSLGSGVDTGELFF. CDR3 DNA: TGTGCCAGCAGTTTAGGTTCCGGGGTGGACACCGGGGAGCTGTTTTTT.

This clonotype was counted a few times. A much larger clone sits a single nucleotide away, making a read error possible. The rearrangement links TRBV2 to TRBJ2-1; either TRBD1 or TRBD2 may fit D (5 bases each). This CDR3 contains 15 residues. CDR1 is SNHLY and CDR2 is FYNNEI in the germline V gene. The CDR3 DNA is TGTGCCACCATCAAGGGGAGAACTTTCGGAGATGAGCAGCTCTTC. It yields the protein CATIKGRTFGDEQLF. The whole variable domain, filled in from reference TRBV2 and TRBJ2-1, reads EPEVTQTPSHQVTQMGQEVILRCVPISNHLYFYWYRQILGQKVEFLVSFYNNEISEKSEIFDDQFSVERPDGSNFTLKIRSTKLEDSAMYFCATIKGRTFGDEQLFGPGTRLTVL.

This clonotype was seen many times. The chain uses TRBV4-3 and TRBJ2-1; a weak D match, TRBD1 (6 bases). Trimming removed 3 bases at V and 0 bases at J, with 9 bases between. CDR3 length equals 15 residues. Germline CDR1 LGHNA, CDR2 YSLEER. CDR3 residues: CASSQEDSSYNEQFF. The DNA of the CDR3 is TGCGCCAGCAGCCAGGAGGACAGCTCCTACAATGAGCAGTTCTTC.

In nucleotides, the CDR3 is TGTGCCAGCAGTGGAGGGATGGCTAATGAAAAACTGTTTTTT. Amino acids: CASSGGMANEKLFF. This chain links TRBV6-1 with TRBJ1-4; D remains unclear. Germline V gene data show CDR1 as MNHNS and CDR2 as SASEGT. This CDR3 has 14 residues. V was clipped by 4 bases and J by 3 bases, with 9 bases between them.

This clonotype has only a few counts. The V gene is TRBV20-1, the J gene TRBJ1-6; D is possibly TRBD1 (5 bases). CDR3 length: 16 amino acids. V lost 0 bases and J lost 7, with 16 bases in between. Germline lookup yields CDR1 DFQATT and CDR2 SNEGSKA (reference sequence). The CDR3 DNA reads TGCAGTGCTAGAGATCAGTTTGGGGGACTAAATTCACCCCTCCACTTT. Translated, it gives CSARDQFGGLNSPLHF.

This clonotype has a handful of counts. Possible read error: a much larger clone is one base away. This CDR3 reads CASSLVMGGHTDAQYF. CDR3 DNA: TGTGCCAGCAGCTTAGTTATGGGAGGACACACAGATGCGCAGTATTTT. The V and J genes are TRBV11-2 and TRBJ2-3; the D gene is possibly TRBD2 (6 bases). The CDR3 is made up of 16 amino acids. Germline V CDR1 and CDR2: SGHAT, FQNNGV.

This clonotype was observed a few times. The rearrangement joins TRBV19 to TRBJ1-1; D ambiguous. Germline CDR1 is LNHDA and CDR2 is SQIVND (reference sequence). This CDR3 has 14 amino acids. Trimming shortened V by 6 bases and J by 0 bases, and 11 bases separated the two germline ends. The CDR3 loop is CASRWGGLNTEAFF. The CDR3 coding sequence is TGTGCCAGTAGATGGGGTGGCCTGAACACTGAAGCTTTCTTT.

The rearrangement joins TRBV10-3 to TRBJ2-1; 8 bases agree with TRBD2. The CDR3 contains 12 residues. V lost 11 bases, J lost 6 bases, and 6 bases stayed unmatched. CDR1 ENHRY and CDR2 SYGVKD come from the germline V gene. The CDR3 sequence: CAAGGGRNEQFF. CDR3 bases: TGTGCCGCCGGGGGGGGACGCAATGAGCAGTTCTTC.

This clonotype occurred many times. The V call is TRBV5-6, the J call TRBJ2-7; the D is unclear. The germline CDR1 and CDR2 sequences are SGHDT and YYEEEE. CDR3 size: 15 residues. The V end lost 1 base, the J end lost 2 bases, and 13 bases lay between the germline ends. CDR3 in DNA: TGTGCCAGCAGCTTGTTTCTGGTCAGAACCTACGAGCAGTACTTC. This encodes CASSLFLVRTYEQYF.

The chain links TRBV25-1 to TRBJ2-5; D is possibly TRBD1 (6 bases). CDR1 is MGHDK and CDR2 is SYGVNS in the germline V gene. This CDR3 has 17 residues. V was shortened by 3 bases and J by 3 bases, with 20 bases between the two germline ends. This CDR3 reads CASSEYPRGRDKETQYF. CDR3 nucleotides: TGTGCCAGCAGTGAGTATCCCAGGGGCCGCGACAAAGAGACCCAGTACTTC.

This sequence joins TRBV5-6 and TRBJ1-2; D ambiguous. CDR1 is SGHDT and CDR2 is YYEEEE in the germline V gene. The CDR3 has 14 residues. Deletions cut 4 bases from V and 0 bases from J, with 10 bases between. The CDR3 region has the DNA TGTGCCAGCAGCGTCCCTAAGACTAACTATGGCTACACCTTC. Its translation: CASSVPKTNYGYTF.

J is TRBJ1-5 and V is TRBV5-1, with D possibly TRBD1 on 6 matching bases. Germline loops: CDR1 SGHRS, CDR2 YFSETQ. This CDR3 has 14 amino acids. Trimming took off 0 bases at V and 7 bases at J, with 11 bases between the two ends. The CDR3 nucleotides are TGCGCCAGCAGCTTGGGGGCAGGGGAGCAGCCCCAGCATTTT. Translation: CASSLGAGEQPQHF.

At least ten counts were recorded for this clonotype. The CDR3 DNA is TGTGCCAGCAGTGAAGTAGCGGGTCTGGGGTACAATGAGCAGTTCTTC. It is translated as CASSEVAGLGYNEQFF. The chain recombines TRBV2 with TRBJ2-1; 7 nucleotides agree with TRBD2. The germline V gene encodes CDR1 SNHLY and CDR2 FYNNEI. Germline trimming cut 1 base from V and 4 bases from J; bases unmatched to any gene: 7. The CDR3 extends over 16 amino acids.

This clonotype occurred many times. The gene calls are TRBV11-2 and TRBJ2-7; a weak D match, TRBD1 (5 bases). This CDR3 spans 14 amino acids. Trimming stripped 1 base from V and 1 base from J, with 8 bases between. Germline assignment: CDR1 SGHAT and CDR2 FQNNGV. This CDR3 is CASSLAQASYEQYF. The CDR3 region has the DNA TGTGCCAGCAGCTTAGCACAGGCTTCCTACGAGCAGTACTTC.

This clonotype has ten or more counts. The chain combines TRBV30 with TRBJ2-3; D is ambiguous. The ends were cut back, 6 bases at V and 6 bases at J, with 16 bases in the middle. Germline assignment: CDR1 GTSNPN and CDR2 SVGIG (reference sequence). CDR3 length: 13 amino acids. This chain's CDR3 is CACLESPADTQYF. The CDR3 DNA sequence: TGTGCCTGCCTTGAGTCCCCTGCGGATACGCAGTATTTT. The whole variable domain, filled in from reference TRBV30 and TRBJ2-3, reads SQTIHQWPATLVQPVGSPLSLECTVEGTSNPNLYWYRQAAGRGLQLLFYSVGIGQISSEVPQNLSASRPQDRQFILSSKKLLLSDSGFYLCACLESPADTQYFGPGTRLTVL.

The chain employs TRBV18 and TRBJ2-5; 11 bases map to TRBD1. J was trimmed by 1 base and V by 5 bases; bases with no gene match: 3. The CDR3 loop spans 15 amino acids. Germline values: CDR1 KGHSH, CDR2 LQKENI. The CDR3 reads CASSRTGGGQETQYF. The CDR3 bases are TGTGCCAGCTCAAGGACAGGGGGCGGCCAAGAGACCCAGTACTTC.

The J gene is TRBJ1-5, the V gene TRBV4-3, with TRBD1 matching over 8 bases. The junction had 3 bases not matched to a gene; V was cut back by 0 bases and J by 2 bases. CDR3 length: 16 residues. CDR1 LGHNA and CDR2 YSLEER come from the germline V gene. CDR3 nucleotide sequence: TGCGCCAGCAGCCAAGATTGGGGACAGGGCAATCAGCCCCAGCATTTT. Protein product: CASSQDWGQGNQPQHF.